What follows describes a single T cell receptor (beta chain). Its target is unknown. The CDR3 is 18 residues long. The V gene lost 4 bases and the J gene lost 10 bases, with 28 bases spanning the gap. The sample is drawn from a study of T cells in Graves' hyperthyroidism and ophthalmopathy. Overall study findings and caveats: In validation, the model predicted ophthalmopathy. These predictions came a median approximately 6.5 months before onset.

If no ophthalmopathy progression occurred within 18 months, Graves' hyperthyroidism was stable. Patients showing uncontrolled infection, other autoimmune disease, pregnancy or lactation were ineligible. The investigators amplified TCR beta CDR3 regions from RNA transcripts. The HTBI primer set drove a first-round RT-PCR of the TCR CDR3. TCRdb reprocessed the multiplex PCR reads with MiXCR, giving one entry per CDR3 protein. Of around 400,000 distinct CDR3 sequences listed, around 14% are singletons. This chain connects TRBV12-3 or TRBV12-4 to TRBJ1-4, with D possibly TRBD1 on 5 matching bases. The receptor's source is a woman aged 18-29 years with Graves' hyperthyroidism. Input material: blood. CDR3 DNA sequence: TGTGCCAGCAGTTCTTGGGAGGGGACGAAGGTTGTTGGCGCAAAACTGTTTTTT. Translated: CASSSWEGTKVVGAKLFF.